This paragraph reports one T cell receptor (beta chain). This record belongs to a study of blood T cell repertoires in COVID-19. About the research overall: T cells, B-cell-depleted T cells, or PBMCs supplied cDNA or gDNA.

Methods used by the authors: Reference gene primers were amplified, and this amplification served to estimate nucleated cell counts. Assay: immunoSEQ multiplex PCR; the TCRdb copy retains only in-frame clones and omits some. D and trimming were read from the DNA, whereas the V and J calls and clone size are those reported in that table. The sample lists some 220,000 clones, less than 90% occurring once. In germline, CDR1 is SGHAT, CDR2 FQNNGV. CDR3 length: 19 residues. Unmatched junction bases numbered 23, after V lost 11 bases and J lost 4 bases. Sequenced: peripheral blood. The V and J genes are TRBV11-2 and TRBJ2-3, with 11 bases matching TRBD2. This TCR was recovered from an older woman who had recovered from COVID-19. This CDR3 reads CARTPRGRGTSGGADTQYF. The CDR3 DNA reads as TGTGCCCGCACTCCACGGGGTCGGGGCACTAGCGGGGGAGCAGATACGCAGTATTTT.